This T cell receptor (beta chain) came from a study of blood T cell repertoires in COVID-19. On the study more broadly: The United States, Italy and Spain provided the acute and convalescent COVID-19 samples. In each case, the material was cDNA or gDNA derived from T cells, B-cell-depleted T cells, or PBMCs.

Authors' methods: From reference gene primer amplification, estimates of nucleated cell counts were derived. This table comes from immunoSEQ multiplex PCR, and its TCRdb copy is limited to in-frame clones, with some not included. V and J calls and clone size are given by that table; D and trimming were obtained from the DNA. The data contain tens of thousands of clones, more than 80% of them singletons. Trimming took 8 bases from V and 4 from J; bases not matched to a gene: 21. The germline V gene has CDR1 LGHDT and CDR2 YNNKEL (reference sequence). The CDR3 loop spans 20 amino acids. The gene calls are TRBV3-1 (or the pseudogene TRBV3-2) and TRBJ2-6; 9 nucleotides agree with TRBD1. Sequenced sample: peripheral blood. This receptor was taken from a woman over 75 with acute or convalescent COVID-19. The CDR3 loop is CASGPAGSGTGPGGANVLTF. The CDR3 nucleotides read TGTGCCAGCGGGCCAGCTGGGTCCGGGACAGGGCCAGGGGGGGCCAACGTCCTGACTTTC.